This T cell receptor beta chain was captured in a study of early T cells in non-severe SARS-CoV-2 infection (dated by TCRdb to the early 2020s). Background on the whole study: Because TCR sequencing relied on bulk RNA taken from unsorted whole blood, pairing of alpha and beta chains was not possible.

The library was made by 5' RACE. The data were produced on a NextSeq 500. To correct for sequencing error and PCR bias, the TCR library protocol tagged individual cDNA molecules with unique molecular identifiers. Both TCR alpha and beta chains were sequenced, and tight co-correlation was observed between alpha and beta sequence abundances in each sample. The source study handled its data this way. Decombinator V4 was used to perform V gene, J gene and CDR3 annotation of TCR sequences. TCRs were defined as expanded if a significant change between any two time points was detected under a Poisson model with p below 0.0001. TCR abundances were normalised to the total number of TCRs sequenced per sample and were expressed as counts per million. MAIT TCRs were defined by TRAV1-2 paired with TRAJ12, TRAJ20 or TRAJ33, and iNKT TCRs by TRAV10 paired with TRAJ18. VDJdb, accessed on 1 November 2021, was searched for TCRs annotated for CMV, EBV and SARS-CoV-2, and TCRs annotated for more than one antigen were excluded. TCRdb cleaned the public reads at Q25 with fastp, built clones with MiXCR and kept in-frame beta chains. Identical CDR3 proteins give one entry, which carries the most common genes and DNA. Clone size and V and J calls follow TCRdb, not the original study. Counted in this sample were about 80,000 distinct CDR3 sequences; 5% to 7% of them appeared once. Roughly 8.4% of the sample goes to the ten largest clones.

As to this clonotype: No antigen is known for it. Base qualities were left out, and no much larger clone turns up one base away.

Here V drops 2 bases and J drops 6 bases, and the junction holds 6 bases not matched to any gene. From a lookup of the germline V gene, CDR1 and CDR2 are SGHAT and FQNNGV. The CDR3 spans 15 residues, from the cysteine through the phenylalanine. Only the CDR3 portion is preserved as DNA: 45 bases, with reading frame beginning at the first base. A case-control design nested within a healthcare worker cohort in London, UK, was used, with weekly nasopharyngeal swab PCR tests and blood sampling performed. Healthcare workers were recruited between 23 and 31 March 2020, during the week of the UK lockdown, and were followed weekly for up to about 15 weeks. Broader findings and caveats from the paper: Matching against VDJdb was skewed toward anti-spike CD8 responses, likely underestimated virus-specific expansions, and missed private and CD4 specificities.

The TCR was taken from an adult who was a healthcare worker with PCR-confirmed SARS-CoV-2 infection or an uninfected control (not recorded which). The chain links TRBV11-2 with TRBJ2-2, and 7 junctional nucleotides match TRBD2. The sequencing sample was made of whole blood. The base sequence is TGTGCCAGCAGCTTAAGTGGGAGGGCCTCCGGGGAGCTGTTTTTT. This yields the protein CASSLSGRASGELFF. With the rest looked up from the reference TRBV11-2 and TRBJ2-2 genes rather than sequenced, the full variable domain is EAGVAQSPRYKIIEKRQSVAFWCNPISGHATLYWYQQILGQGPKLLIQFQNNGVVDDSQLPKDRFSAERLKGVDSTLKIQPAKLEDSAVYLCASSLSGRASGELFFGEGSRLTVL.